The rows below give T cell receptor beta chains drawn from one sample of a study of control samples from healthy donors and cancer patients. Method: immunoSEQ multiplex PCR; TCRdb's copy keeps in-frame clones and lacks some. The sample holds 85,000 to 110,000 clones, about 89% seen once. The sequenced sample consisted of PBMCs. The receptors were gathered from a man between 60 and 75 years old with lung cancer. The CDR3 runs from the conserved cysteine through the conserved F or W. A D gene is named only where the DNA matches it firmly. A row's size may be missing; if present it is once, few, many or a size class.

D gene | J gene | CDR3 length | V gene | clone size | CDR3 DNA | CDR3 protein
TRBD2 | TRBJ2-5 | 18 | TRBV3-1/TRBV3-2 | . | TGTGCCAGCAGCCAAAGCTTTAGAACTAGCGGGGGGGAAGAGACCCAGTACTTC | CASSQSFRTSGGEETQYF
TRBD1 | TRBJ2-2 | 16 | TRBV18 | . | TGTGCCAGCTCACCGAACGGACAGGGGGCGTCCGGGGAGCTGTTTTTT | CASSPNGQGASGELFF
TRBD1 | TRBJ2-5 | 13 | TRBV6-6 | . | TGTGCCAGCAAAAACAGGGGGTTAGAGACCCAGTACTTC | CASKNRGLETQYF
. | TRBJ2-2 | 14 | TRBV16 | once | TGTGCCAGCAGTCGGAACAGGGACGTCGGGGAGCTGTTTTTT | CASSRNRDVGELFF
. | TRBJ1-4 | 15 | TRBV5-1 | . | TGCGCCAGCAGCTCCGGCTCACCCTGGGATGAAAAACTGTTTTTT | CASSSGSPWDEKLFF
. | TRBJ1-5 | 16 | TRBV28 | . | TGTGCCAGCAGTTTATCGGGGCAGGATCGCAATCAGCCCCAGCATTTT | CASSLSGQDRNQPQHF
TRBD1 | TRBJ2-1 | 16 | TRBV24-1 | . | TGTGCCACCAGTGATTTGATGGGACAGGGTACGGATGAGCAGTTCTTC | CATSDLMGQGTDEQFF
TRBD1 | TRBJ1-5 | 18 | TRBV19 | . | TGTGCCAGTAGTATAGCCCGGGACAGGGATAAGAGCAATCAGCCCCAGCATTTT | CASSIARDRDKSNQPQHF
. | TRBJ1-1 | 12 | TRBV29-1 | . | TGCAGCGTTGACGGGGCGAGAACTGAAGCTTTCTTT | CSVDGARTEAFF
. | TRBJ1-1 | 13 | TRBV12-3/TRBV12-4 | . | TGTGCCAGCGCGTGGCGGTCGAACACTGAAGCTTTCTTT | CASAWRSNTEAFF
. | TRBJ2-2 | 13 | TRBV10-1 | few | TGCGCCAGCGCCTGGTCGGGCACCGGGGAGCTGTTTTTT | CASAWSGTGELFF
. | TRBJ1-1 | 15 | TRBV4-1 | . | TGCGCCAGCAGCCTTTCTCCTACGTCGAACACTGAAGCTTTCTTT | CASSLSPTSNTEAFF
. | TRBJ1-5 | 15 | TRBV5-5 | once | TGTGCCAGCAGCTTGGTTCCCCTACGCGATCAGCCCCAGCATTTT | CASSLVPLRDQPQHF
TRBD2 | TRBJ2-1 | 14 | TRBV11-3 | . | TGTGCCAGCAGCCCGGGGGGGGAGCTGGATGAGCAGTTCTTC | CASSPGGELDEQFF
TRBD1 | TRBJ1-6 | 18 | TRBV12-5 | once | TGTGCTAGTGGTTTGGTACCGGGGGACAGGGGATTAGGTTCACCCCTCCACTTT | CASGLVPGDRGLGSPLHF
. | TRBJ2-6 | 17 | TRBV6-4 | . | TGTGCCAGCAGTGACTCTCTCGTCAGCTCTGGGGCCAACGTCCTGACTTTC | CASSDSLVSSGANVLTF
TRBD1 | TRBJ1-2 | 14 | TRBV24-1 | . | TGTGCCACCAGTGATCTTGCAGGGGGCAAGGGCTACACCTTC | CATSDLAGGKGYTF
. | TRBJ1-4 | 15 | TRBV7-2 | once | TGTGCCAGCAGCTTATTGGGCCAACTTAATGAAAAACTGTTTTTT | CASSLLGQLNEKLFF
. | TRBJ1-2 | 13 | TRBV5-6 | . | . | CASSLVAGGARTF
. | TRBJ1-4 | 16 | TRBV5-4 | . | TGTGCCAGCAGCTTTTTTACAGGGATTTTAGATGAAAAACTGTTTTTT | CASSFFTGILDEKLFF
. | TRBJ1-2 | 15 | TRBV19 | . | TGTGCCAGTAGTATAGGACCGGGGGGCTACTATGGCTACACCTTC | CASSIGPGGYYGYTF
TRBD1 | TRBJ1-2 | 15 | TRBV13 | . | TGTGCCAGCAGTTTTGGACAGGGGGGCTCCTATGGCTACACCTTC | CASSFGQGGSYGYTF
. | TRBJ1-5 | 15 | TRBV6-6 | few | TGTGCCAGCAGTTCGGTTGGACATAGCAATCAGCCCCAGCATTTT | CASSSVGHSNQPQHF
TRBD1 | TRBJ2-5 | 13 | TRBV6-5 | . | TGTGCCAGCGAAAGGACAGGAACAGAGACCCAGTACTTC | CASERTGTETQYF
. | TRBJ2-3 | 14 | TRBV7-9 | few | TGTGCCAGCAGCTTAGGGTATGAAACAGATACGCAGTATTTT | CASSLGYETDTQYF
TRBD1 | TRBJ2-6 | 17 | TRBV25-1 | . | TGTGCCAGCAGTAGGGACAGGGGTTCCTCTGGGGCCAACGTCCTGACTTTC | CASSRDRGSSGANVLTF
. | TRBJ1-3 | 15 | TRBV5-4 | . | TGTGCCAGCAGCTCGGCGCAGGGAACTGGAAACACCATATATTTT | CASSSAQGTGNTIYF
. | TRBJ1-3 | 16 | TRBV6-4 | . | TGTGCCAGCAGTGACGGTAGCGGGGTGGATGGAAACACCATATATTTT | CASSDGSGVDGNTIYF